This passage covers 32 T cell receptor beta chains from one sample sequenced in a study of blood T cell repertoires in COVID-19. Sequenced by immunoSEQ multiplex PCR; TCRdb stores in-frame clones only, minus some. The profile covers approximately 300,000 clones, with 75% to 95% appearing a single time and roughly 6.8% taken by the ten largest. Sequencing was done on a sample of peripheral blood. These receptors came from a woman aged 25-40 years with COVID-19, enrolled during active disease.

The gene calls are TRBV5-1 and TRBJ2-7; 7 nucleotides agree with TRBD1. The CDR3 is made up of 15 amino acids. Germline trimming cut 5 bases from V and 0 bases from J; bases unmatched to any gene: 8. Germline V CDR1 and CDR2: SGHRS, YFSETQ. The CDR3 protein is CASRLRQGISYEQYF. DNA of the CDR3: TGCGCCAGCAGACTCCGACAGGGAATCTCCTACGAGCAGTACTTC.

This chain uses TRBV7-2 with TRBJ2-7; 9 nucleotides match TRBD1. The CDR3 length is 16 residues. Germline CDR1 SGHTA, CDR2 FQGNSA. The V segment lost 1 base and the J segment 3 bases; nucleotides outside the gene matches: 7. CDR3 loop: CASSLGPRTGDYEQYF. The CDR3 DNA reads as TGTGCCAGCAGCTTAGGCCCCAGGACAGGGGACTACGAGCAGTACTTC.

V is TRBV29-1 and J is TRBJ2-1; 7 bases agree with TRBD2. Germline CDR1 SQVTM, CDR2 ANQGSEA. V lost 6 bases, J lost 3 bases, and 8 bases stayed unmatched. CDR3 size: 14 residues. The CDR3 coding sequence is TGCAGCGTCCGAGGGGTAGCGGGCTACAATGAGCAGTTCTTC. Translated, it gives CSVRGVAGYNEQFF.

This chain joins TRBV12-5 and TRBJ2-3; 9 bases map to TRBD2. Germline V gene lookup returns CDR1 LGHNT and CDR2 FRNRAP. V trimming: 7 bases; J trimming: 2 bases; junction bases outside the gene matches: 7. The CDR3 is 15 amino acids. CDR3 coding DNA: TGTGCTAGTGCCACGGGACTAGCCAACACAGATACGCAGTATTTT. Its protein is CASATGLANTDTQYF.

V and J are TRBV19 and TRBJ2-2, with 7 bases lining up with TRBD1. The J segment lost 6 bases and the V segment lost 11 bases, leaving 9 bases of the junction unmatched. The CDR3 spans 13 residues. Germline V gene sequence: CDR1 LNHDA, CDR2 SQIVND (reference sequence). Written as DNA, the CDR3 is TGTGCCGGAATACAGGGGTGGTCCGGGGAGCTGTTTTTT. Its protein is CAGIQGWSGELFF.

V is TRBV2 and J is TRBJ1-3, with D unresolved. The CDR3 has 16 amino acids. Germline assignment: CDR1 SNHLY and CDR2 FYNNEI. V lost 0 bases to trimming and J lost 6 bases, with 15 bases between them. CDR3 sequence (DNA): TGTGCCAGCAGTGAAGCGCTTCAACGGGTGGCAAACACCATATATTTT. As protein: CASSEALQRVANTIYF.

V and J are TRBV24-1 and TRBJ2-4; 8 nucleotides align to TRBD1. Looked up from germline, CDR1 is KGHDR and CDR2 is SFDVKD. This CDR3 is built from 14 residues. V trimming: 3 bases; J trimming: 5 bases; junction bases outside the gene matches: 2. The CDR3 DNA reads as TGTGCCACCAGTGATGGACAGGGCCAAAACATTCAGTACTTC. It encodes CATSDGQGQNIQYF.

The V call is TRBV28, the J call TRBJ2-7, with a tentative D call TRBD2 (6 bases). Germline V gene lookup returns CDR1 MDHEN and CDR2 SYDVKM. Trimming took 5 bases from V and 0 from J, leaving 11 bases between them. This CDR3 contains 14 residues. Here the CDR3 reads CASSPAGLSYEQYF. The CDR3 DNA reads TGTGCCAGCAGTCCAGCGGGCCTCTCCTACGAGCAGTACTTC.

The chain combines TRBV2 with TRBJ1-3; 7 nucleotides line up with TRBD1. V lost 6 bases to trimming and J lost 0 bases; unmatched junction nucleotides: 8. Looked up from germline, CDR1 is SNHLY and CDR2 is FYNNEI. This CDR3 has 16 amino acids. The CDR3 sequence: CASSNDRAFSGNTIYF. In DNA form, the CDR3 reads TGTGCCAGCAGCAACGACAGGGCATTCTCTGGAAACACCATATATTTT.

The chain recombines TRBV6-6 with TRBJ1-5; TRBD1 aligns across 7 bases. The CDR3 has 15 residues. V lost 3 bases and J lost 2; bases outside the gene matches: 4. Germline V lookup: CDR1 MNHNY, CDR2 SVGAGI (reference sequence). CDR3 amino acids: CASSYRQGGNQPQHF. In DNA, the CDR3 is TGTGCCAGCAGTTATAGACAGGGAGGCAATCAGCCCCAGCATTTT.

The rearrangement links TRBV5-1 to TRBJ2-7; D unresolved. The CDR3 sequence is 16 residues long. Trimming cost V 1 base and J 0 bases, with 14 bases left between them. Germline-derived CDR1 and CDR2 are SGHRS and YFSETQ. The CDR3 DNA follows: TGCGCCAGCAGCTTGTGGAGCTCGGGTAGCTCCTACGAGCAGTACTTC. Protein product: CASSLWSSGSSYEQYF.

The chain joins TRBV28 to TRBJ2-3; 7 bases fit TRBD1. Trimming cost V 5 bases and J 2 bases; bases outside gene matches: 7. The CDR3 spans 15 residues. Per germline, CDR1 MDHEN and CDR2 SYDVKM. The CDR3 bases are TGTGCCAGCAGTACGACGACAGGGTACACAGATACGCAGTATTTT. It specifies CASSTTTGYTDTQYF. Full variable domain (outside the CDR3, taken from reference TRBV28 and TRBJ2-3): DVKVTQSSRYLVKRTGEKVFLECVQDMDHENMFWYRQDPGLGLRLIYFSYDVKMKEKGDIPEGYSVSREKKERFSLILESASTNQTSMYLCASSTTTGYTDTQYFGPGTRLTVL.

The chain has TRBV29-1 and TRBJ2-5, with D tentatively TRBD1 (6 bases). CDR1 and CDR2 from the germline V gene are SQVTM and ANQGSEA. The V end lost 3 bases, the J end lost 6 bases, and 17 bases lay between the germline ends. The CDR3 covers 14 residues. In nucleotides, the CDR3 is TGCAGCGTTGAGGGGGCCGGGCCGGACAAGACCCAGTACTTC. Its translation: CSVEGAGPDKTQYF.

J is TRBJ2-3 and V is TRBV6-2 or TRBV6-3; 8 bases match TRBD1. CDR3 size: 16 residues. The V segment lost 0 bases and the J segment 1 base; nucleotides outside the gene matches: 3. Germline V gene data show CDR1 as MNHEY and CDR2 as SVGEGT. CDR3 residues: CASSYSAGQGTDTQYF. For the CDR3, the DNA is TGTGCCAGCAGTTACTCGGCGGGACAGGGCACAGATACGCAGTATTTT.

This clone was detected a few times. This chain joins TRBV7-9 and TRBJ2-1, with TRBD1 as a possible D gene (5 bases). The CDR3 is 12 residues long. V was cut by 1 base and J by 8 bases, with 6 bases left in between. Germline V lookup: CDR1 SEHNR, CDR2 FQNEAQ (reference sequence). In DNA form, the CDR3 reads TGTGCCAGCAGCTTAGTAGGGGATGAGCAGTTCTTC. Amino acid sequence: CASSLVGDEQFF.

The V call is TRBV7-9, the J call TRBJ2-2; 9 bases fit TRBD2. The CDR3 loop spans 16 amino acids. V lost 4 bases to trimming and J lost 7 bases; unmatched junction nucleotides: 10. Germline values: CDR1 SEHNR, CDR2 FQNEAQ (reference sequence). The CDR3 DNA reads TGTGCCAGCAGCTCTTCTAGCGGGATCCCGCTCGGGGAGCTGTTTTTT. Translating it yields CASSSSSGIPLGELFF.

V usage is TRBV19 and J usage is TRBJ2-2; D is unresolved. The length of the CDR3 is 14 residues. Trimming removed 1 base from V and 4 bases from J, with 7 bases in between. CDR1 and CDR2 from the germline V gene are LNHDA and SQIVND (reference sequence). The CDR3 loop is CASSIGLTTGELFF. The CDR3, as DNA: TGTGCCAGTAGTATAGGGCTCACCACCGGGGAGCTGTTTTTT.

The CDR3 nucleotides are TGTGCCAGCAGTCCCGGGGACAGCAAAGAGACCCAGTACTTC. It encodes CASSPGDSKETQYF. V and J are TRBV28 and TRBJ2-5, with TRBD1 matching over 7 bases. CDR1 is MDHEN and CDR2 is SYDVKM in the germline V gene. V lost 5 bases, J lost 3 bases, and 6 bases stayed unmatched. This CDR3 has 14 amino acids.

This sequence joins TRBV7-9 and TRBJ2-2; 11 nucleotides align to TRBD2. CDR3 size: 16 residues. From germline, CDR1 is SEHNR and CDR2 FQNEAQ (reference sequence). The V and J ends lost 4 bases and 6 bases, in that order; junction bases with no gene match: 7. Here the CDR3 reads CASSSGATSGAGELFF. CDR3 bases: TGTGCCAGCAGCTCGGGGGCGACTAGCGGGGCCGGGGAGCTGTTTTTT.

Regarding this clone: Other DNA sequences in the sample encode the same CDR3. The V call is TRBV30, the J call TRBJ1-1, with D possibly being TRBD1 (5 bases). The V gene's germline CDR1 is GTSNPN and CDR2 SVGIG (reference sequence). This CDR3 comprises 14 residues. Trimming took 0 bases from V and 5 from J, leaving 13 bases between them. The CDR3, as DNA: TGTGCCTGGAGTGTAGGGGCTCTAGGGACTGAAGCTTTCTTT. Residues: CAWSVGALGTEAFF. The variable domain in full, completed from reference TRBV30 and TRBJ1-1, reads SQTIHQWPATLVQPVGSPLSLECTVEGTSNPNLYWYRQAAGRGLQLLFYSVGIGQISSEVPQNLSASRPQDRQFILSSKKLLLSDSGFYLCAWSVGALGTEAFFGQGTRLTVV.

The genes are TRBV14 and TRBJ2-1, with TRBD1 matching over 8 bases. CDR1 is SGHDN and CDR2 is FVKESK in the germline V gene. The CDR3 consists of 11 residues. Trimming at V came to 6 bases and at J to 8 bases, leaving 0 bases not matched to a gene. CDR3 region: CASRTGDEQFF. CDR3 nucleotides: TGTGCCAGCAGGACAGGGGATGAGCAGTTCTTC.

The V gene is TRBV3-1 (or the pseudogene TRBV3-2), the J gene TRBJ2-1, with 11 bases that match TRBD1. The V gene's germline CDR1 is LGHDT and CDR2 YNNKEL (reference sequence). The CDR3 is made up of 14 amino acids. The V segment lost 5 bases and the J segment 8 bases; nucleotides outside the gene matches: 5. For the CDR3, the DNA is TGTGCCAGCAGCTCCGGGACAGGGGGTTATGAGCAGTTCTTC. It is translated as CASSSGTGGYEQFF.

This clone was counted a single time. The J gene is TRBJ2-2, the V gene TRBV27, with D perhaps matching TRBD1 (6 bases). V was clipped by 7 bases and J by 8 bases, with 17 bases between them. The CDR3 contains 14 residues. Germline values: CDR1 MNHEY, CDR2 SMNVEV (reference sequence). CDR3 sequence reads: CASIPGHSGGELFF. CDR3 nucleotides: TGTGCCAGCATACCGGGACACTCAGGGGGGGAGCTGTTTTTT.

The chain employs TRBV24-1 and TRBJ2-5; 8 bases agree with TRBD1. V lost 4 bases, J lost 5 bases, and 8 bases stayed unmatched. Germline V lookup: CDR1 KGHDR, CDR2 SFDVKD. The CDR3 totals 15 residues. The CDR3 DNA sequence: TGTGCCACCAGTGACTCAGACAGGGGAGAGGAGACCCAGTACTTC. Translated, it gives CATSDSDRGEETQYF.

A single count supports this clone. This rearrangement joins TRBV5-1 to TRBJ2-5; 14 bases map to TRBD2. There are 17 residues in the CDR3. CDR1 is SGHRS, CDR2 YFSETQ, per germline. V lost 0 bases, J lost 3 bases, and 4 bases stayed unmatched. CDR3 protein: CASSLARGLAGEETQYF. Here the CDR3 DNA reads TGCGCCAGCAGCTTGGCTCGGGGACTAGCGGGAGAAGAGACCCAGTACTTC.

The chain joins TRBV7-3 to TRBJ2-5; D possibly corresponds to TRBD2 (5 bases). Germline-derived CDR1 and CDR2 are SGHTA and FQGTGA. Trimming shortened V by 5 bases and J by 7 bases, and 14 bases separated the two germline ends. CDR3 length: 13 amino acids. CDR3: CASSTDSGGTQYF. CDR3 nucleotides: TGTGCCAGCAGCACCGATTCTGGAGGGACCCAGTACTTC.

This clone was picked up one time. The V call is TRBV6-1, the J call TRBJ2-1; 11 bases align to TRBD2. Germline CDR1 reads MNHNS; CDR2 reads SASEGT. CDR3 length: 16 amino acids. Unmatched junction bases numbered 5, after V lost 2 bases and J lost 5 bases. CDR3 sequence reads: CASSELAGGPHNEQFF. The CDR3 nucleotides read TGTGCCAGCAGTGAACTAGCGGGAGGACCCCACAATGAGCAGTTCTTC.

The V gene is TRBV6-6, the J gene TRBJ2-2; 7 positions match TRBD2. The CDR3 runs 15 residues. Germline V CDR1 and CDR2: MNHNY, SVGAGI (reference sequence). V lost 9 bases to trimming and J lost 0 bases; unmatched junction nucleotides: 7. The DNA for the CDR3 is TGTGCCAGTTTATATGGGACTACGAACACCGGGGAGCTGTTTTTT. Translating gives CASLYGTTNTGELFF.

The table lists this clone with a few counts. The V gene is TRBV2, the J gene TRBJ2-7, with 10 positions matching TRBD2. This CDR3 comprises 14 residues. The V and J ends lost 3 bases and 9 bases, in that order; junction bases with no gene match: 8. CDR1 and CDR2 (germline): SNHLY, FYNNEI. CDR3 sequence: CASSEGLAGARQYF. For the CDR3, the DNA is TGTGCCAGCAGTGAGGGCCTAGCGGGAGCCAGGCAGTACTTC.

The rearrangement uses TRBV27 and TRBJ2-7, with TRBD2 identical over 8 bases. V was pared by 6 bases and J by 0 bases, with 7 bases of the junction left unmatched. The CDR3 consists of 15 residues. Germline V lookup: CDR1 MNHEY, CDR2 SMNVEV (reference sequence). CDR3 bases: TGTGCCAGCAGCCCAACTAGCGGCCACTCCTACGAGCAGTACTTC. It specifies CASSPTSGHSYEQYF.

The rearrangement links TRBV5-1 to TRBJ1-2; D is unclear. V was shortened by 0 bases and J by 7 bases, with 10 bases between the two germline ends. CDR1 and CDR2 (germline): SGHRS, YFSETQ. The CDR3 runs to 13 residues. DNA of the CDR3: TGCGCCAGCAGCTTGGGGTCAGGTTTTGGCTACACCTTC. This codes for CASSLGSGFGYTF.

This clone was counted a single time. The chain links TRBV30 to TRBJ1-1, with a tentative D call TRBD1 (6 bases). The V and J ends lost 4 bases and 1 base respectively, with 10 bases between them. Germline CDR1 GTSNPN, CDR2 SVGIG (reference sequence). There are 13 residues in the CDR3. This CDR3 is CAWTQGGNTEAFF. The CDR3 bases are TGTGCCTGGACCCAAGGGGGGAACACTGAAGCTTTCTTT.